The 8 T cell receptor beta chains presented below share a single source sample, sequenced in a study of cytomegalovirus exposure and HLA in healthy donors (dated by TCRdb to about 2017). Receptor amplification or capture employed the immunoSEQ multiplex PCR assay. For the multiplex PCR, a mixture combining 60 forward primers for TCR Vbeta segments and 13 reverse primers for TCR Jbeta segments was used. As stored in TCRdb, this immuneACCESS dataset retains in-frame rearrangements with V and J assigned. A fraction of the clones does not appear; measured against another copy, unresolved V genes explain less than half of the discrepancy, and the remainder lacks a known reason. For this sample the table gives roughly 190,000 clones, of which around three quarters were detected only once. The top ten clonotypes cover approximately 2% of the sample. The sample taken for sequencing was PBMCs. The source is a woman aged 25 to 39 in good health and CMV-seronegative.

V and J are TRBV4-1 and TRBJ1-2; no clear D gene. The CDR3 consists of 15 residues. Deletions cut 2 bases from V and 8 bases from J, with 18 bases between. The germline V gene encodes CDR1 MGHRA and CDR2 YSYEKL. Written as DNA, the CDR3 is TGCGCCAGCAGCCAATTTCCCCCGGGAAAGGCAGGCTACACCTTC. It yields the protein CASSQFPPGKAGYTF.

CDR3 protein: CASSVAAGSSYNEQFF. CDR3 DNA: TGTGCCAGCAGCGTAGCGGCGGGGAGCTCCTACAATGAGCAGTTCTTC. V usage is TRBV9 and J usage is TRBJ2-1; a possible D gene is TRBD2 (6 bases). Germline loops: CDR1 SGDLS, CDR2 YYNGEE. There are 16 residues in the CDR3. The ends were cut back, 0 bases at V and 0 bases at J, with 10 bases in the middle. The variable domain in full, with the rest retrieved from reference TRBV9 and TRBJ2-1, is DSGVTQTPKHLITATGQRVTLRCSPRSGDLSVYWYQQSLDQGLQFLIQYYNGEERAKGNILERFSAQQFPDLHSELNLSSLELGDSALYFCASSVAAGSSYNEQFFGPGTRLTVL.

This chain connects TRBV21-1 to TRBJ1-1; TRBD1, the table's D call, was not compared with the DNA. TRBV21-1 is a pseudogene locus. This CDR3 contains 14 residues. The CDR3 bases are TGTGCCAGCATCATTGGGCACACTAACACTGAAGCTTTCTTT. Translating gives CASIIGHTNTEAFF.

The rearrangement links TRBV7-8 to TRBJ2-7; TRBD1 aligns across 8 bases. CDR1 and CDR2 (germline): SGHVS, FQNEAQ. The CDR3 has 13 residues. J was trimmed by 9 bases and V by 5 bases; bases with no gene match: 9. This CDR3 reads CASSPNSDRGQYF. Written as DNA, the CDR3 is TGTGCCAGCAGCCCGAACTCTGACAGGGGGCAGTACTTC.

The CDR3 sequence: CASSVIGETQYF. CDR3 coding DNA: TGCGCCAGCAGCGTGATCGGGGAGACCCAGTACTTC. The chain carries TRBV5-1 and TRBJ2-5; unclear D gene. Deletions cut 4 bases from V and 5 bases from J, with 9 bases between. CDR1 and CDR2 (germline): SGHRS, YFSETQ. The CDR3 is 12 residues long.

This clone has just a few counts. The chain has TRBV7-8 and TRBJ1-4, with 8 bases identical to TRBD1. This CDR3 spans 15 amino acids. V lost 0 bases to trimming and J lost 7 bases; unmatched junction nucleotides: 4. The germline V gene encodes CDR1 SGHVS and CDR2 FQNEAQ. The CDR3 DNA reads TGTGCCAGCAGCTTAGCCGGCAGGGGGCCTGAAAAACTGTTTTTT. This codes for CASSLAGRGPEKLFF.

This clone was detected only a few times. This sequence joins TRBV5-1 and TRBJ1-1; 11 bases fit TRBD1. CDR3 length equals 15 residues. Per germline, CDR1 SGHRS and CDR2 YFSETQ. Losses at the gene ends were 0 bases for V and 4 bases for J; bases not matched to a gene: 2. The CDR3 protein is CASSLVGTGGTEAFF. Written as DNA, the CDR3 is TGCGCCAGCAGCTTGGTGGGGACAGGGGGCACTGAAGCTTTCTTT.

In this sample, this clone turned up a few times. This chain joins TRBV27 and TRBJ1-2, with 8 bases lining up with TRBD1. Trimming removed 4 bases from V and 8 bases from J; junction bases left unmatched: 12. Per the germline V gene, CDR1 is MNHEY and CDR2 is SMNVEV (reference sequence). The CDR3 is made up of 15 amino acids. In DNA, the CDR3 is TGTGCCAGCAGTTCCACCGGGACAGGAGTAAGGGGCTACACCTTC. Translation: CASSSTGTGVRGYTF.